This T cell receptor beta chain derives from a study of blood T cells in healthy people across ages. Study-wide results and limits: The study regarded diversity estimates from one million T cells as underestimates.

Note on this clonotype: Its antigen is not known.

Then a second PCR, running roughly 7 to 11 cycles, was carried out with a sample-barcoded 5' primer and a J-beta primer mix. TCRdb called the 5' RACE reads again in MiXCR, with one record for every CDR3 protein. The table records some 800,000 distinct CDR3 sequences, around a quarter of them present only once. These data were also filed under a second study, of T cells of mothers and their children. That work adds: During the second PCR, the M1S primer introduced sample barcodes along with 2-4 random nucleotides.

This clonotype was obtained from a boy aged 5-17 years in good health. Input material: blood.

The CDR3 spells CASTPTGAQETQYF. Written as DNA, the CDR3 is TGTGCCAGCACCCCGACAGGGGCCCAAGAGACCCAGTACTTC. The chain has TRBV19 and TRBJ2-5; 8 bases line up with TRBD1. V was clipped by 9 bases and J by 1 base; unmatched bases: 7. CDR3 length: 14 residues. Germline V lookup: CDR1 LNHDA, CDR2 SQIVND (reference sequence).